The source of this TCR beta chain is a study of response to subunit inactivated influenza vaccine. This clonotype came up a few times. MiXCR was run by TCRdb on the RT-PCR reads, yielding one entry per CDR3 protein. Of approximately 500,000 distinct CDR3 sequences listed, 10% to 15% were seen once; the top ten hold 13%. The germline V gene has CDR1 WSHSY and CDR2 SAAADI. The CDR3 has 14 amino acids. V was clipped by 4 bases and J by 9 bases, with 18 bases between them. The material was PBMCs from blood, obtained about 40 days after vaccination. This clonotype was obtained from a man aged 45 to 65 who received an inactivated influenza vaccine. The chain employs TRBV10-2 and TRBJ1-1, with D possibly TRBD1 on 6 matching bases. CDR3 DNA sequence: TGCGCCAGCAGTGGTTTAAGGCAGGGGTGGCAAGCTTTCTTT. This translates into CASSGLRQGWQAFF.